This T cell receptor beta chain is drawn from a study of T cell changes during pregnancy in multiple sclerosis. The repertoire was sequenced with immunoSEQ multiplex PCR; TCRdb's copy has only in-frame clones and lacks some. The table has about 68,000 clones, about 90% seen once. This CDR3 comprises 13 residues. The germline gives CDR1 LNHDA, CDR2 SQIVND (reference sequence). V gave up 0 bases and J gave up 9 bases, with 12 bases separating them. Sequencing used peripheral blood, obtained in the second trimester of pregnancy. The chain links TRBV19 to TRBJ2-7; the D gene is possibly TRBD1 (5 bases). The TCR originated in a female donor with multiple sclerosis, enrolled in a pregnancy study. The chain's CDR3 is CASSIDSERGQYF. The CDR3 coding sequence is TGTGCCAGTAGTATAGATTCTGAAAGGGGGCAGTACTTC.